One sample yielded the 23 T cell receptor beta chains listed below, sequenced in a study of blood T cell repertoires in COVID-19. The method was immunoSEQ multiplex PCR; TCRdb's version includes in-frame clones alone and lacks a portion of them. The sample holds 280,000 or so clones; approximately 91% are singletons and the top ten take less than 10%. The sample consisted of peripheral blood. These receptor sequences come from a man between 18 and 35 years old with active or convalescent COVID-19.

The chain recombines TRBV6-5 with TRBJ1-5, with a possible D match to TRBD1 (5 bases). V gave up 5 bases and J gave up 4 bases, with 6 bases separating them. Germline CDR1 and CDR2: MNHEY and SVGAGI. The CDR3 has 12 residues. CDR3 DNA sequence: TGTGCCAGCAGTAGGACAAATCAGCCCCAGCATTTT. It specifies CASSRTNQPQHF.

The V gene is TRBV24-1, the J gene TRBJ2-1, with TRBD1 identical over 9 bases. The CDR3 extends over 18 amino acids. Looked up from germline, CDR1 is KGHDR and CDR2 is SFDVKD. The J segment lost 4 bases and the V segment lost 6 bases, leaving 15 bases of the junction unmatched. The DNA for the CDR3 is TGTGCCACCAGTACGGGGGTTGGTGGGACAGGGTCATACAATGAGCAGTTCTTC. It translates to CATSTGVGGTGSYNEQFF.

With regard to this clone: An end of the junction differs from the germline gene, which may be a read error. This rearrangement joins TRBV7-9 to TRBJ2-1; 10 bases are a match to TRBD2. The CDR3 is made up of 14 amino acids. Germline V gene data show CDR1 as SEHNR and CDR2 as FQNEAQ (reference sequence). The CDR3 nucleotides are TGTGCCAGCAACTTAGCGGGGGGTTACAATGAGCAGTTCTTC. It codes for CASNLAGGYNEQFF.

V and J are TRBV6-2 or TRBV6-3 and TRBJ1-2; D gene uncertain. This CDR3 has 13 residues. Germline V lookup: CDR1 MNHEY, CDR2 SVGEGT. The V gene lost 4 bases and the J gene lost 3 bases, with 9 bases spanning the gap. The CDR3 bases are TGTGCCAGCAGTTTACTGGGAGACTATGGCTACACCTTC. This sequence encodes CASSLLGDYGYTF.

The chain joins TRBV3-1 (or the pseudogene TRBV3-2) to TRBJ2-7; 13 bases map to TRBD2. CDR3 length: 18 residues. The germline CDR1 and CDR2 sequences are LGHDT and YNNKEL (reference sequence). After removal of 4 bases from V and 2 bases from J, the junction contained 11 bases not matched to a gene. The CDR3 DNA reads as TGTGCCAGCAGCCCACGACTTGGACTAGCGGGGGTTCCCTACGAGCAGTACTTC. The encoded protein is CASSPRLGLAGVPYEQYF.

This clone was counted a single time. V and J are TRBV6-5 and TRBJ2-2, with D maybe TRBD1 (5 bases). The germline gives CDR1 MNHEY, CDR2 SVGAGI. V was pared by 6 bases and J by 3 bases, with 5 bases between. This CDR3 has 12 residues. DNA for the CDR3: TGTGCCAGCAGGACAGACACCGGGGAGCTGTTTTTT. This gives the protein CASRTDTGELFF.

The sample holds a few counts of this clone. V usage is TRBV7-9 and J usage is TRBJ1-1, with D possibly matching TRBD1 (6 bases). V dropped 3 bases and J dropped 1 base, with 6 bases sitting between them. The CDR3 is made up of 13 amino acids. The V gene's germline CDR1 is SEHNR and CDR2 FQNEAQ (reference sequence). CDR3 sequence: CASSLGQNTEAFF. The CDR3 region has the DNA TGTGCCAGCAGCTTGGGACAGAACACTGAAGCTTTCTTT.

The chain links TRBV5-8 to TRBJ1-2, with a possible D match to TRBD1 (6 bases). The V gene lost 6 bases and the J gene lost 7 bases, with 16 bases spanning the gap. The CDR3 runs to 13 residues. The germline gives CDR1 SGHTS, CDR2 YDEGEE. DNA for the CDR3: TGTGCCAGCAACAATGGGGGCCCAGGTGGCTACACCTTC. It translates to CASNNGGPGGYTF.

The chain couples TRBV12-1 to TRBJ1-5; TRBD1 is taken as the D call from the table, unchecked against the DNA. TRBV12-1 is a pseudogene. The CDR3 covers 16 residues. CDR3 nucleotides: TGTGCCAGCAGCTTTTCTCAAAACAGGGGCAATCAGCCCCAGCATTTT. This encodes CASSFSQNRGNQPQHF.

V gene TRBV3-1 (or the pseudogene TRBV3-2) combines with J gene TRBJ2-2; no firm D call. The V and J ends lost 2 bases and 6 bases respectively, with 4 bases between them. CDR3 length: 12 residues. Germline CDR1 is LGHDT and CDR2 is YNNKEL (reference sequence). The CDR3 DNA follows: TGTGCCAGCAGCCAAAGCGCCGGGGAGCTGTTTTTT. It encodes CASSQSAGELFF.

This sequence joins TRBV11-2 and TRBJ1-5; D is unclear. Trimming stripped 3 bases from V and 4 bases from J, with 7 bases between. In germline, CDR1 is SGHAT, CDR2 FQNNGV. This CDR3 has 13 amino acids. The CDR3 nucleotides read TGTGCCAGCAGCTTCGGAGGAAATCAGCCCCAGCATTTT. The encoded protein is CASSFGGNQPQHF.

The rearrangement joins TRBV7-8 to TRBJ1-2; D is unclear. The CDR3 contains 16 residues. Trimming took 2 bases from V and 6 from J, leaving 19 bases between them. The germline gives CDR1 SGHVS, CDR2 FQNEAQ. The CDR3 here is CASSLISRSVEDGYTF. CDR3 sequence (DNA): TGTGCCAGCAGCTTAATATCCCGGTCGGTAGAGGATGGCTACACCTTC. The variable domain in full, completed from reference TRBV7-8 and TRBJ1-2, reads GAGVSQSPRYKVAKRGQDVALRCDPISGHVSLFWYQQALGQGPEFLTYFQNEAQLDKSGLPSDRFFAERPEGSVSTLKIQRTQQEDSAVYLCASSLISRSVEDGYTFGSGTRLTVV.

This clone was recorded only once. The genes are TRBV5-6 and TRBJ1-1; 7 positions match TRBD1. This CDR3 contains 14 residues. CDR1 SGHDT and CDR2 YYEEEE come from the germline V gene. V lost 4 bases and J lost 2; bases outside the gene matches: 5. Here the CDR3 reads CASSRGQLNTEAFF. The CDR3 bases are TGTGCCAGCAGCCGGGGACAGTTAAACACTGAAGCTTTCTTT.

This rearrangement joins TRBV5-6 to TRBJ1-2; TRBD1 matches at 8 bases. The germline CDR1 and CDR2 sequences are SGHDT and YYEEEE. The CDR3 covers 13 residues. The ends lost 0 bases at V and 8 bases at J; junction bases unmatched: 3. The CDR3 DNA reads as TGTGCCAGCAGCTTGGCCTCAGGGGGCGGCTACACCTTC. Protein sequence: CASSLASGGGYTF.

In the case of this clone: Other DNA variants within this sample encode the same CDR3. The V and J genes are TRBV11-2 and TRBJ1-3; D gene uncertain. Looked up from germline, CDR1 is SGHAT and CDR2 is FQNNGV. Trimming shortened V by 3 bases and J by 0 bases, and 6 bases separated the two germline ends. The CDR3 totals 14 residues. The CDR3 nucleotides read TGTGCCAGCAGCTTGTCTATCTCTGGAAACACCATATATTTT. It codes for CASSLSISGNTIYF.

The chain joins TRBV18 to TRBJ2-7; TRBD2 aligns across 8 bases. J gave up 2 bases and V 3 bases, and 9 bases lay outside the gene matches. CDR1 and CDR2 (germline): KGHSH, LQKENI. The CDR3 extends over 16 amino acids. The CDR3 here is CASSPIMAGGPYEQYF. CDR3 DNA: TGTGCCAGCTCACCTATCATGGCGGGGGGTCCCTACGAGCAGTACTTC.

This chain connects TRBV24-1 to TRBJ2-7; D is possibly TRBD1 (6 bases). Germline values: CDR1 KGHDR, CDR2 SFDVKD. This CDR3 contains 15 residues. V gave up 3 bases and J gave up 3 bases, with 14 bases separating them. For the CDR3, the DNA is TGTGCCACCAGTGATAGGCGCAGGGACATCTACGAGCAGTACTTC. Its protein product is CATSDRRRDIYEQYF.

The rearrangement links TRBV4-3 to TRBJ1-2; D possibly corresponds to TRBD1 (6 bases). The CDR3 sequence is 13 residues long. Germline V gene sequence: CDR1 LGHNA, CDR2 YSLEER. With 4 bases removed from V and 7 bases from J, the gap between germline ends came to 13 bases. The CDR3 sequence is CASSRDARGGYTF. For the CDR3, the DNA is TGCGCCAGCAGCCGTGATGCCAGGGGTGGCTACACCTTC.

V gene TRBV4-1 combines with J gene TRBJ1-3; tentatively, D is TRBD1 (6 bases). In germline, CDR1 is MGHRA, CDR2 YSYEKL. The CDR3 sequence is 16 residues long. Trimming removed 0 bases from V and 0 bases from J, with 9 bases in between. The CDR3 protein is CASSQDGQISGNTIYF. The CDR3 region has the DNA TGCGCCAGCAGCCAAGATGGACAGATCTCTGGAAACACCATATATTTT.

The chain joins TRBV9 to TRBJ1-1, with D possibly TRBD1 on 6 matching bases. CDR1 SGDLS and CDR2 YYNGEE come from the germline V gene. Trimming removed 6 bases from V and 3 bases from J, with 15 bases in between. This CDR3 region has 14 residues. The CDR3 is CASTQVEGDTEAFF. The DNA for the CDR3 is TGTGCCAGCACCCAGGTTGAGGGGGACACTGAAGCTTTCTTT.

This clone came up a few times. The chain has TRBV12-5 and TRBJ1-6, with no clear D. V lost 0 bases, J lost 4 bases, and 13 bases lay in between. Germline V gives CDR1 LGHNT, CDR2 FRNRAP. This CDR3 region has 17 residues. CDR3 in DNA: TGTGCTAGTGGTTTGGTATCCTTGGAGGGATATAATTCACCCCTCCACTTT. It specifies CASGLVSLEGYNSPLHF.

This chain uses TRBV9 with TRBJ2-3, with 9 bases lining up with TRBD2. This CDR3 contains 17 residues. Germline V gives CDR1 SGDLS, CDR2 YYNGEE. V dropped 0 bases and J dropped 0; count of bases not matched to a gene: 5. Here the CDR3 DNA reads TGTGCCAGCAGCGTAGCCTCTAGCGGGGATAGCACAGATACGCAGTATTTT. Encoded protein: CASSVASSGDSTDTQYF. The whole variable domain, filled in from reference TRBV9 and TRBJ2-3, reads DSGVTQTPKHLITATGQRVTLRCSPRSGDLSVYWYQQSLDQGLQFLIQYYNGEERAKGNILERFSAQQFPDLHSELNLSSLELGDSALYFCASSVASSGDSTDTQYFGPGTRLTVL.

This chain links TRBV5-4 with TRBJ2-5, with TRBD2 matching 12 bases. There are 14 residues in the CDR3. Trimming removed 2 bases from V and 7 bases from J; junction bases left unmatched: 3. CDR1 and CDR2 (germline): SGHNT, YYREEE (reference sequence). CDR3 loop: CASSFASGGATQYF. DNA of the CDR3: TGTGCCAGCAGCTTCGCTAGCGGGGGGGCGACCCAGTACTTC.